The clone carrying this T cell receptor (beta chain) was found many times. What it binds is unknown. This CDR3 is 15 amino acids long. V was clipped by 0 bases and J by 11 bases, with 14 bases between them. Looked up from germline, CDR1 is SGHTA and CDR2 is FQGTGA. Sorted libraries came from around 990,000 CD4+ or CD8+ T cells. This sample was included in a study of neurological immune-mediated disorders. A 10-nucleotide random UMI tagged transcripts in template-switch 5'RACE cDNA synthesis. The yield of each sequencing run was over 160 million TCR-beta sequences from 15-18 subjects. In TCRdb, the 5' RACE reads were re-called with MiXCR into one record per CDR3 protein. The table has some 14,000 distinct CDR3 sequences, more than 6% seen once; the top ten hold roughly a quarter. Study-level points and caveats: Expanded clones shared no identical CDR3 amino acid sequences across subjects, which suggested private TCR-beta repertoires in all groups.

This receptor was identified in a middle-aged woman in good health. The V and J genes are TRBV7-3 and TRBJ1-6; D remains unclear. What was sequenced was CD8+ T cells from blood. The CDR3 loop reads CASSLTGLSGAPLHF. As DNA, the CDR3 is TGTGCCAGCAGCTTAACAGGGCTTAGTGGAGCACCCCTCCACTTT.